Each of the 26 T cell receptor beta chains below was sequenced from the same sample in a study of blood T cell repertoires in COVID-19. This table comes from immunoSEQ multiplex PCR, and its TCRdb copy is limited to in-frame clones, with some not included. The sample shows about 94,000 clones, 84% of them seen only once. The sequencing input was peripheral blood. The receptor source for this set is a man in his sixties with acute or convalescent COVID-19.

The V gene is TRBV6-5, the J gene TRBJ1-1; tentatively, D is TRBD1 (5 bases). The V end was cut by 5 bases, the J end by 1 base, with 11 bases between. This CDR3 contains 14 residues. Germline values: CDR1 MNHEY, CDR2 SVGAGI. The CDR3 loop is CASSPSDRNTEAFF. CDR3 nucleotides: TGTGCCAGCAGTCCATCCGACAGGAACACTGAAGCTTTCTTT.

The V call is TRBV30, the J call TRBJ1-2, with 10 bases identical to TRBD1. Germline V lookup: CDR1 GTSNPN, CDR2 SVGIG (reference sequence). The CDR3 length is 17 residues. After removal of 0 bases from V and 5 bases from J, the junction contained 12 bases not matched to a gene. The CDR3 region is CAWSVKGVGTGVYGYTF. DNA of the CDR3: TGTGCCTGGAGTGTAAAAGGGGTCGGGACAGGGGTATATGGCTACACCTTC.

This clone was seen many times. V and J are TRBV12-3 or TRBV12-4 and TRBJ2-3; D is ambiguous. The germline V and J ends were trimmed by 6 bases and 6 bases, with 13 bases remaining between them. CDR3 length: 13 residues. DNA for the CDR3: TGTGCCAGCAGCCTCTCCGAAGCGGATACGCAGTATTTT. Amino acids: CASSLSEADTQYF.

J is TRBJ1-2 and V is TRBV9; TRBD1 aligns across 7 bases. Per the germline V gene, CDR1 is SGDLS and CDR2 is YYNGEE. V lost 4 bases to trimming and J lost 7 bases; unmatched junction nucleotides: 16. The length of the CDR3 is 16 residues. The CDR3 nucleotides are TGTGCCAGCAGCCCCCAAGGGCAGGGGGGTTTTGGTGGCTACACCTTC. As protein: CASSPQGQGGFGGYTF. Full variable domain (outside the CDR3, taken from reference TRBV9 and TRBJ1-2): DSGVTQTPKHLITATGQRVTLRCSPRSGDLSVYWYQQSLDQGLQFLIQYYNGEERAKGNILERFSAQQFPDLHSELNLSSLELGDSALYFCASSPQGQGGFGGYTFGSGTRLTVV.

The rearrangement uses TRBV6-6 and TRBJ1-1; D is uncertain. The CDR3 length is 12 residues. Between the trimmed V and J ends, which lost 2 bases and 7 bases, there was a span of 8 bases. CDR1 MNHNY and CDR2 SVGAGI come from the germline V gene (reference sequence). This CDR3 is CASSYVRGEAFF. The CDR3 coding sequence is TGTGCCAGCAGTTACGTCCGCGGTGAAGCTTTCTTT.

The rearrangement joins TRBV30 to TRBJ1-5, with D hard to call. The ends were cut back, 0 bases at V and 4 bases at J, with 7 bases in the middle. CDR1 and CDR2 from the germline V gene are GTSNPN and SVGIG (reference sequence). CDR3 length: 13 residues. Here the CDR3 DNA reads TGTGCCTGGAGTGTAACAGTAAATCAGCCCCAGCATTTT. Translation: CAWSVTVNQPQHF.

The chain employs TRBV24-1 and TRBJ2-7; TRBD1 agrees at 10 bases. The length of the CDR3 is 15 residues. Germline values: CDR1 KGHDR, CDR2 SFDVKD. Trimming at V came to 4 bases and at J to 4 bases, leaving 6 bases not matched to a gene. The CDR3 here is CATSETGTGVYEQYF. CDR3 nucleotide sequence: TGTGCCACCAGTGAAACCGGGACAGGGGTGTACGAGCAGTACTTC.

This chain links TRBV9 with TRBJ1-2, with 9 nucleotides matching TRBD1. After removal of 2 bases from V and 6 bases from J, the junction contained 2 bases not matched to a gene. Germline CDR1 SGDLS, CDR2 YYNGEE. The CDR3 runs 13 residues. CDR3 DNA: TGTGCCAGCAGCGTCGGGACAGGGAATGGCTACACCTTC. It yields the protein CASSVGTGNGYTF.

The CDR3 nucleotides read TGTGCCAGTAGTATTAGGTCAGGGGGCGAGAAGAACACTGAAGCTTTCTTT. Translated: CASSIRSGGEKNTEAFF. The chain links TRBV19 to TRBJ1-1; 8 positions match TRBD1. Germline V gives CDR1 LNHDA, CDR2 SQIVND (reference sequence). The CDR3 totals 17 residues. Losses at the gene ends were 3 bases for V and 1 base for J; bases not matched to a gene: 10.

The chain has TRBV21-1 and TRBJ2-1; the table's D gene call, TRBD2, was not cross checked with the DNA. TRBV21-1 is a documented pseudogene. The CDR3 sequence is 15 residues long. The CDR3 nucleotides are TGTGCCAGCAGCAGCGGCGGGGGGCAAGTTGATGAGCAGTTCTTC. Its translation is CASSSGGGQVDEQFF.

The chain joins TRBV4-1 to TRBJ1-4, with D uncertain. The length of the CDR3 is 16 residues. Trimming stripped 0 bases from V and 8 bases from J, with 16 bases between. CDR1 and CDR2 from the germline V gene are MGHRA and YSYEKL. The CDR3 region is CASSQDVRSSREKLFF. In nucleotides, the CDR3 is TGCGCCAGCAGCCAAGACGTACGGTCTTCGCGGGAAAAACTGTTTTTT.

Comments on this clone: The junction differs from germline at one of its ends, possibly a read error. This rearrangement joins TRBV6-5 to TRBJ2-3; D not certain. The CDR3 is 10 residues long. CDR1 is MNHEY, CDR2 SVGAGI, per germline. CDR3 amino acids: CASSKDTQYF. The CDR3 DNA reads as TGTGCCAGCAGCAAAGATACGCAGTATTTT.

The rearrangement joins TRBV6-5 to TRBJ1-5; 8 positions agree with TRBD1. V shed 6 bases, J shed 4 bases, and the junction held 5 bases outside the gene matches. This CDR3 has 14 residues. Per germline, CDR1 MNHEY and CDR2 SVGAGI. The CDR3 region is CASSRTGQNQPQHF. Here the CDR3 DNA reads TGTGCCAGCAGCCGGACAGGGCAGAATCAGCCCCAGCATTTT.

The J gene is TRBJ2-7, the V gene TRBV5-6; 9 bases align to TRBD2. CDR1 is SGHDT, CDR2 YYEEEE, per germline. The V and J ends lost 3 bases and 5 bases, in that order; junction bases with no gene match: 6. This CDR3 is built from 14 residues. The CDR3: CASSSGTSIHEQYF. The CDR3 DNA sequence: TGTGCCAGCAGCTCGGGGACTAGCATCCACGAGCAGTACTTC.

V is TRBV18 and J is TRBJ1-1; possibly TRBD1 for D (6 bases). Deletions cut 3 bases from V and 5 bases from J, with 10 bases between. The CDR3 loop spans 13 amino acids. The germline V gene encodes CDR1 KGHSH and CDR2 LQKENI. CDR3 amino acids: CASSPTGSTEAFF. The CDR3 DNA reads as TGTGCCAGCTCACCCACAGGGTCGACTGAAGCTTTCTTT.

The chain uses TRBV6-2 or TRBV6-3 and TRBJ1-5; D is unresolved. Trimming took 4 bases from V and 0 from J, leaving 10 bases between them. Germline CDR1 and CDR2: MNHEY and SVGEGT. The CDR3 spans 15 residues. CDR3 residues: CASSFGFYSNQPQHF. CDR3 nucleotide sequence: TGTGCCAGCAGTTTCGGGTTCTATAGCAATCAGCCCCAGCATTTT.

Here the CDR3 DNA reads TGTGCCAGCAGCTCCCTCGGCGCGGATGCTAACTATGGCTACACCTTC. Its protein product is CASSSLGADANYGYTF. V usage is TRBV7-2 and J usage is TRBJ1-2; D remains unclear. V lost 4 bases and J lost 0, with 15 bases in between. The CDR3 runs to 16 residues. In germline, CDR1 is SGHTA, CDR2 FQGNSA.

V gene TRBV29-1 combines with J gene TRBJ1-2, with D possibly TRBD1 on 5 matching bases. The length of the CDR3 is 11 residues. The V gene lost 7 bases and the J gene lost 3 bases, with 9 bases spanning the gap. Germline CDR1 SQVTM, CDR2 ANQGSEA. CDR3 nucleotide sequence: TGCAGCGGGGGGGGAGACTATGGCTACACCTTC. It codes for CSGGGDYGYTF.

The chain links TRBV19 to TRBJ1-1, with D perhaps TRBD1 (5 bases). The germline gives CDR1 LNHDA, CDR2 SQIVND (reference sequence). V gave up 7 bases and J gave up 5 bases, with 20 bases separating them. CDR3 length equals 15 residues. The CDR3 sequence is CASTPRGGRKTEAFF. The CDR3 nucleotides read TGTGCCAGTACCCCCCGGGGGGGGAGGAAGACTGAAGCTTTCTTT.

The J gene is TRBJ2-5, the V gene TRBV9; 8 bases agree with TRBD2. In germline, CDR1 is SGDLS, CDR2 YYNGEE. The CDR3 sequence is 16 residues long. The trim removed 0 bases at V and 4 bases at J, leaving 8 bases unmatched. CDR3 sequence (DNA): TGTGCCAGCAGCGTAGCGGCGGGGGGTGAAGGAGAGACCCAGTACTTC. Encoded protein: CASSVAAGGEGETQYF. Filled out from reference TRBV9 and TRBJ2-5, the complete variable domain reads DSGVTQTPKHLITATGQRVTLRCSPRSGDLSVYWYQQSLDQGLQFLIQYYNGEERAKGNILERFSAQQFPDLHSELNLSSLELGDSALYFCASSVAAGGEGETQYFGPGTRLLVL.

In its sample, this clone was seen a few times. The chain has TRBV18 and TRBJ1-5; 8 bases agree with TRBD1. The CDR3 sequence is 15 residues long. With V trimmed by 5 bases and J by 4 bases, 7 bases remained unmatched. Per the germline V gene, CDR1 is KGHSH and CDR2 is LQKENI. CDR3 bases: TGTGCCAGCTCAATTAGGACAGGGCCTAATCAGCCCCAGCATTTT. Its protein is CASSIRTGPNQPQHF.

The chain employs TRBV19 and TRBJ2-3; perhaps TRBD2 as D (5 bases). V lost 3 bases to trimming and J lost 3 bases, with 13 bases between them. Germline V gives CDR1 LNHDA, CDR2 SQIVND (reference sequence). The CDR3 has 15 amino acids. DNA of the CDR3: TGTGCCAGTAGTATCCCGGGGATTGGGACAGATACGCAGTATTTT. Its protein product is CASSIPGIGTDTQYF.

The V call is TRBV4-2, the J call TRBJ1-5, with D maybe TRBD1 (6 bases). The germline gives CDR1 LGHNA, CDR2 YNFKEQ. CDR3 length: 18 residues. With 1 base removed from V and 0 bases from J, the gap between germline ends came to 16 bases. The CDR3 region has the DNA TGTGCCAGCAGCCAAGGAAGGGTCGGACAGTATAGCAATCAGCCCCAGCATTTT. It encodes CASSQGRVGQYSNQPQHF.

The chain links TRBV11-2 to TRBJ1-5; 8 nucleotides align to TRBD1. The CDR3 covers 15 residues. V gave up 5 bases and J gave up 4 bases; unmatched junction bases: 7. Per the germline V gene, CDR1 is SGHAT and CDR2 is FQNNGV. CDR3 sequence (DNA): TGTGCCAGCAGCCCAGGGACAGGTAGAAATCAGCCCCAGCATTTT. It yields the protein CASSPGTGRNQPQHF.

The V call is TRBV4-1, the J call TRBJ2-7; D remains ambiguous. This CDR3 region has 14 residues. Trimming stripped 0 bases from V and 1 base from J, with 7 bases between. Germline lookup yields CDR1 MGHRA and CDR2 YSYEKL. The CDR3 DNA sequence: TGCGCCAGCAGCCAAGAGCCCAGTTCCTACGAGCAGTACTTC. Protein: CASSQEPSSYEQYF.

The chain links TRBV3-1 (or the pseudogene TRBV3-2) to TRBJ1-4; no clear D gene. The CDR3 covers 17 residues. Trimming shortened V by 4 bases and J by 4 bases, and 19 bases separated the two germline ends. The germline CDR1 and CDR2 sequences are LGHDT and YNNKEL (reference sequence). Written as DNA, the CDR3 is TGTGCCAGCAGCCCGACAATCGTTGCGGGATTTAATGAAAAACTGTTTTTT. Residues: CASSPTIVAGFNEKLFF.